This TCR beta chain is from a study of immune characterization of retroperitoneal liposarcoma (dated by TCRdb to the late 2010s). Note on this clonotype: No cognate antigen has been identified for it. No qualities accompany the bases; no much larger clone lies one base away.

From cysteine to phenylalanine, the CDR3 is 18 amino acids long. Only the CDR3 part of the read is kept: 54 bases, read in frame from the first base. For CDR1 and CDR2, the germline V gene (reference sequence) lists LNHNV and YYDKDF. The V end gives up 2 bases and the J end 8 bases, leaving 15 bases in the junction not matched to a gene. Library preparation employed PCR. The reads were generated on a NextSeq 500. The public reads were reanalyzed by TCRdb: fastp trimming at Q25, MiXCR alignment, in-frame beta chains only. Identical CDR3 proteins give one entry, which carries the most common genes and DNA. In all, the sample holds about 10,000 distinct CDR3 sequences, and about 39% of those were seen once. Clones ranked in the top ten supply over 9% of the sample.

The V and J genes are TRBV15 and TRBJ2-1, with 10 central nucleotides matching TRBD2. This sequence was found in a female donor with retroperitoneal liposarcoma. Input material: tumor tissue. The nucleotide sequence reads TGTGCCACCAGCAGAAACCCCCAGTTTAGCGGGGGGATGGATGAGCAGTTCTTC. Its protein product is CATSRNPQFSGGMDEQFF.